These 30 T cell receptor beta chains originate from one sample sequenced in a study of OX40 agonist ivuxolimab in advanced cancers. The assay was immunoSEQ multiplex PCR, and TCRdb's table has in-frame clones only and misses some. The sample has under 55,000 clones; around four fifths are singletons. The material sequenced was CD4+ or CD8+ T cells sorted from blood, taken in a trial of the OX40 agonist ivuxolimab. These TCRs come from an adult with an advanced solid tumor such as melanoma, head and neck, liver or kidney cancer.

The gene calls are TRBV6-5 and TRBJ1-1, with D possibly TRBD1 on 5 matching bases. The V gene lost 6 bases and the J gene lost 2 bases, with 16 bases spanning the gap. Looked up from germline, CDR1 is MNHEY and CDR2 is SVGAGI. The CDR3 extends over 15 amino acids. The CDR3 reads CASSPTGVINTEAFF. Written as DNA, the CDR3 is TGTGCCAGCAGCCCAACGGGGGTAATTAACACTGAAGCTTTCTTT.

The chain has TRBV6-5 and TRBJ1-4; D not resolved. Germline-derived CDR1 and CDR2 are MNHEY and SVGAGI. The CDR3 contains 14 residues. Trimming shortened V by 0 bases and J by 8 bases, and 10 bases separated the two germline ends. The DNA of the CDR3 is TGTGCCAGCAGTTACTCGTTGGGAAACGAAAAACTGTTTTTT. It is translated as CASSYSLGNEKLFF.

CDR3 coding DNA: TGTGCCAGTAGTAAACTCACAACAGATACGCAGTATTTT. Translated, it gives CASSKLTTDTQYF. This chain uses TRBV19 with TRBJ2-3; D call uncertain. V lost 4 bases and J lost 3, with 8 bases in between. In germline, CDR1 is LNHDA, CDR2 SQIVND (reference sequence). This CDR3 has 13 amino acids.

This clone was picked up a small number of times. The DNA of the CDR3 is TGTGCCAGCAGCTTTCCGGGACAGGGGCGTGGAGCTTTCTTT. Translated: CASSFPGQGRGAFF. The genes are TRBV7-6 and TRBJ1-1, with 10 bases that match TRBD1. The ends lost 3 bases at V and 10 bases at J; junction bases unmatched: 8. Germline V gene data show CDR1 as SGHVS and CDR2 as FNYEAQ. The CDR3 has 14 amino acids.

This chain joins TRBV7-9 and TRBJ2-1; 9 nucleotides align to TRBD2. Germline V CDR1 and CDR2: SEHNR, FQNEAQ (reference sequence). V dropped 3 bases and J dropped 0; count of bases not matched to a gene: 3. This CDR3 contains 16 residues. DNA for the CDR3: TGTGCCAGCAGCTTGGCGGGAGGGTTCTCCTACAATGAGCAGTTCTTC. It encodes CASSLAGGFSYNEQFF.

This chain connects TRBV28 to TRBJ2-5, with 7 bases fitting TRBD2. The J call is uncertain, as TRBJ2-7 better fits the DNA end. The CDR3 has 14 amino acids. Germline assignment: CDR1 MDHEN and CDR2 SYDVKM. Written as DNA, the CDR3 is TGTGCCAGCAGTTTTGCGGGGGTCGGTTACGAGCAGTACTTC. Residues: CASSFAGVGYEQYF.

This chain connects TRBV2 to TRBJ2-5; D remains ambiguous. Gene TRBJ2-7 matches the end of the DNA better, so the J call may be wrong. There are 12 residues in the CDR3. Germline loops: CDR1 SNHLY, CDR2 FYNNEI. The CDR3, as DNA: TGTGCCAGCAGGAGAACTTCCTACGAGCAGTACTTC. Translation: CASRRTSYEQYF.

The V gene is TRBV5-1, the J gene TRBJ1-5; tentatively, D is TRBD1 (5 bases). CDR3 length equals 14 residues. Trimming left V 0 bases short and J 3 bases short, with 7 bases between. In germline, CDR1 is SGHRS, CDR2 YFSETQ. The CDR3 region has the DNA TGCGCCAGCAGCTTGGGACAGAACAATCAGCCCCAGCATTTT. Translating it yields CASSLGQNNQPQHF.

The chain links TRBV29-1 to TRBJ2-4, with D possibly called TRBD1 or TRBD2 (5 bases each). Germline V gives CDR1 SQVTM, CDR2 ANQGSEA. V was cut by 4 bases and J by 6 bases, with 16 bases left in between. CDR3 length: 14 residues. The CDR3: CSVGVLVGGNIQYF. The CDR3 DNA is TGCAGCGTTGGGGTGCTAGTTGGGGGAAACATTCAGTACTTC.

This chain uses TRBV9 with TRBJ1-2; no definite D call. The CDR3 totals 12 residues. Per germline, CDR1 SGDLS and CDR2 YYNGEE. V lost 0 bases and J 7 bases, leaving 7 bases between the germline ends. CDR3: CASSVDEFGYTF. DNA of the CDR3: TGTGCCAGCAGCGTAGATGAGTTTGGCTACACCTTC.

The CDR3 DNA reads TGTGCCAGCAGCTTTTTGGGCCATAGCAATCAGCCCCAGCATTTT. The encoded protein is CASSFLGHSNQPQHF. The chain couples TRBV11-2 to TRBJ1-5; D unclear. V lost 3 bases to trimming and J lost 0 bases, with 9 bases between them. The CDR3 is 15 residues long. Germline-derived CDR1 and CDR2 are SGHAT and FQNNGV.

The rearrangement links TRBV13 to TRBJ2-5; TRBD1 or TRBD2 may be the D gene (5 bases each). CDR3 length equals 14 residues. Trimming cost V 5 bases and J 4 bases, with 14 bases left between them. Looked up from germline, CDR1 is PRHDT and CDR2 is FYEKMQ (reference sequence). CDR3 DNA sequence: TGTGCCAGCAGCACGGGACGACGGGTAGAGACCCAGTACTTC. Protein product: CASSTGRRVETQYF.

The V and J genes are TRBV14 and TRBJ2-7; 9 bases line up with TRBD1. This CDR3 comprises 16 residues. The V gene's germline CDR1 is SGHDN and CDR2 FVKESK. Trimming took 3 bases from V and 2 from J; bases not matched to a gene: 8. The CDR3: CASSQEAWTGAYEQYF. CDR3 nucleotide sequence: TGTGCCAGCAGCCAGGAAGCCTGGACAGGGGCCTACGAGCAGTACTTC. Full variable domain (rest looked up from reference TRBV14 and TRBJ2-7): EAGVTQFPSHSVIEKGQTVTLRCDPISGHDNLYWYRRVMGKEIKFLLHFVKESKQDESGMPNNRFLAERTGGTYSTLKVQPAELEDSGVYFCASSQEAWTGAYEQYFGPGTRLTVT.

This chain joins TRBV11-3 and TRBJ2-1, with D uncertain. Germline V CDR1 and CDR2: SGHNT, YENEEA. Trimming took 1 base from V and 0 from J, leaving 13 bases between them. The CDR3 runs 17 residues. CDR3 in DNA: TGTGCCAGCAGCTTAGGTACGGATCTAAACTCCTACAATGAGCAGTTCTTC. Its translation is CASSLGTDLNSYNEQFF.

The CDR3 sequence: CASSLLGGEAFF. As DNA, the CDR3 is TGTGCCAGCAGTTTATTAGGTGGTGAAGCTTTCTTT. The genes are TRBV28 and TRBJ1-1; D ambiguous. This CDR3 has 12 amino acids. Between the trimmed V and J ends, which lost 1 base and 7 bases, there was a span of 7 bases. The V gene's germline CDR1 is MDHEN and CDR2 SYDVKM.

V and J are TRBV7-3 and TRBJ2-7; 7 bases align to TRBD1. The J segment lost 1 base and the V segment lost 1 base, leaving 1 base of the junction unmatched. CDR1 and CDR2 (germline): SGHTA, FQGTGA. CDR3 size: 14 residues. The CDR3 protein is CASSLNRGSYEQYF. CDR3 nucleotides: TGTGCCAGCAGCTTAAACAGGGGTTCCTACGAGCAGTACTTC.

The rearrangement joins TRBV28 to TRBJ1-2; no reliable D call. The ends were cut back, 4 bases at V and 8 bases at J, with 14 bases in the middle. There are 13 residues in the CDR3. Germline V gene lookup returns CDR1 MDHEN and CDR2 SYDVKM. CDR3 DNA: TGTGCCAGCAGTTCCAACCCAACTGCCGGCTACACCTTC. It is translated as CASSSNPTAGYTF.

This rearrangement joins TRBV6-6 to TRBJ1-2, with D tentatively TRBD1 (6 bases). CDR1 MNHNY and CDR2 SVGAGI come from the germline V gene (reference sequence). Trimming stripped 5 bases from V and 4 bases from J, with 14 bases between. This CDR3 is 14 amino acids long. The CDR3 nucleotides read TGTGCCAGCAGTAACAGGGATTTCTCCTATGGCTACACCTTC. This encodes CASSNRDFSYGYTF.

J is TRBJ1-2 and V is TRBV6-5; 9 bases fit TRBD1. The germline CDR1 and CDR2 sequences are MNHEY and SVGAGI. The V segment lost 0 bases and the J segment 7 bases; nucleotides outside the gene matches: 3. The CDR3 length is 14 residues. The CDR3 sequence: CASSYSTGGSGYTF. For the CDR3, the DNA is TGTGCCAGCAGTTACTCTACAGGGGGCTCTGGCTACACCTTC.

The chain links TRBV7-8 to TRBJ1-2, with 10 nucleotides matching TRBD1. V dropped 3 bases and J dropped 5; count of bases not matched to a gene: 12. The length of the CDR3 is 17 residues. Germline V gene data show CDR1 as SGHVS and CDR2 as FQNEAQ. CDR3 DNA sequence: TGTGCCAGCAGCTTGGATCCCGGGACAGGGGATAGGTATGGCTACACCTTC. It encodes CASSLDPGTGDRYGYTF.

This sequence joins TRBV7-9 and TRBJ2-5; 7 bases line up with TRBD1. The trim removed 5 bases at V and 11 bases at J, leaving 11 bases unmatched. The CDR3 length is 13 residues. Germline V CDR1 and CDR2: SEHNR, FQNEAQ (reference sequence). The CDR3 here is CASSDTDRVEQYF. The CDR3 DNA reads as TGTGCCAGCAGCGACACTGACAGGGTTGAGCAGTACTTC.

This chain links TRBV2 with TRBJ2-7; no clear D. Germline V gene lookup returns CDR1 SNHLY and CDR2 FYNNEI. The V end lost 6 bases, the J end lost 0 bases, and 3 bases lay between the germline ends. The CDR3 consists of 11 residues. The CDR3 sequence is CASRSSYEQYF. The CDR3 nucleotides are TGTGCCAGCAGGAGCTCCTACGAGCAGTACTTC. Variable domain in full (rest from reference TRBV2 and TRBJ2-7): EPEVTQTPSHQVTQMGQEVILRCVPISNHLYFYWYRQILGQKVEFLVSFYNNEISEKSEIFDDQFSVERPDGSNFTLKIRSTKLEDSAMYFCASRSSYEQYFGPGTRLTVT.

This chain joins TRBV6-5 and TRBJ1-1, with D possibly TRBD1 on 5 matching bases. In germline, CDR1 is MNHEY, CDR2 SVGAGI. The CDR3 covers 12 residues. Trimming cost V 4 bases and J 5 bases, with 8 bases left between them. In DNA, the CDR3 is TGTGCCAGCAGTTCCCCAGGGACTGAAGCTTTCTTT. Protein: CASSSPGTEAFF.

The chain carries TRBV2 and TRBJ1-5; D remains ambiguous. Trimming cost V 6 bases and J 4 bases, with 16 bases left between them. Germline V gene lookup returns CDR1 SNHLY and CDR2 FYNNEI. This CDR3 comprises 15 residues. CDR3 region: CASSLDFQPNQPQHF. DNA of the CDR3: TGTGCCAGCAGCCTTGACTTTCAGCCAAATCAGCCCCAGCATTTT.

The V and J genes are TRBV5-4 and TRBJ2-7; D gene ambiguous. Germline CDR1 is SGHNT and CDR2 is YYREEE (reference sequence). V gave up 2 bases and J gave up 5 bases, with 14 bases separating them. This CDR3 spans 14 amino acids. The CDR3 sequence is CASSFGYGRNEQYF. CDR3 nucleotide sequence: TGTGCCAGCAGCTTTGGGTATGGTCGAAACGAGCAGTACTTC.

This chain connects TRBV11-2 to TRBJ2-3; 7 nucleotides line up with TRBD1. Trimming at V came to 5 bases and at J to 1 base, leaving 6 bases not matched to a gene. Germline-derived CDR1 and CDR2 are SGHAT and FQNNGV. The CDR3 runs to 15 residues. The CDR3 bases are TGTGCCAGCAGCCTACAGGGGAAGCGCACAGATACGCAGTATTTT. Amino acids: CASSLQGKRTDTQYF.

V usage is TRBV7-8 and J usage is TRBJ2-5; D remains unclear. Per the germline V gene, CDR1 is SGHVS and CDR2 is FQNEAQ. The CDR3 runs 15 residues. The V end lost 5 bases, the J end lost 5 bases, and 18 bases lay between the germline ends. The CDR3 sequence is CASSINGLVGETQYF. The CDR3 nucleotides are TGTGCCAGCAGCATAAATGGGTTAGTTGGGGAGACCCAGTACTTC.

This clone has more than one count but fewer than ten. V is TRBV19 and J is TRBJ1-5, with D perhaps TRBD1 (5 bases). CDR3 length: 17 amino acids. Trimming took 5 bases from V and 2 from J, leaving 19 bases between them. Germline V gene lookup returns CDR1 LNHDA and CDR2 SQIVND (reference sequence). This CDR3 reads CASSLGVGAVGNQPQHF. The DNA for the CDR3 is TGTGCCAGTAGTCTGGGAGTAGGGGCGGTTGGCAATCAGCCCCAGCATTTT.

This rearrangement joins TRBV7-9 to TRBJ1-1, with D unresolved. V shed 3 bases and J shed 0 bases, with 8 bases lying between them. The CDR3 extends over 14 amino acids. The V gene's germline CDR1 is SEHNR and CDR2 FQNEAQ (reference sequence). The CDR3 nucleotides read TGTGCCAGCAGCTTCACAGCTATGAACACTGAAGCTTTCTTT. Protein product: CASSFTAMNTEAFF. Based on the CDR3 plus reference TRBV7-9 and TRBJ1-1, the full variable domain is DTGVSQNPRHKITKRGQNVTFRCDPISEHNRLYWYRQTLGQGPEFLTYFQNEAQLEKSRLLSDRFSAERPKGSFSTLEIQRTEQGDSAMYLCASSFTAMNTEAFFGQGTRLTVV.

The chain uses TRBV9 and TRBJ1-5; D is perhaps TRBD1 (6 bases). The germline CDR1 and CDR2 sequences are SGDLS and YYNGEE. Deletions cut 0 bases from V and 1 base from J, with 8 bases between. This CDR3 has 15 residues. The CDR3 DNA reads as TGTGCCAGCAGCGTAGGCGGGACAAGCAATCAGCCCCAGCATTTT. Its translation is CASSVGGTSNQPQHF.